This T cell receptor (beta chain) was retrieved from a study of CD8+CD57+ T cells in acquired aplastic anemia (dated by TCRdb to between 2017 and 2018). Background on the whole study: Extracted DNA from sorted CD4+ and CD8+ cells averaged about 2.9 ug, ranging from roughly 0.2 to 30 ug. CD8+CD57+ expansion was defined as a frequency above the mean frequency observed in healthy subjects. The paper as a whole reports these results and caveats: Between patients and healthy controls, no significant difference in CD8+ Simpson's diversity was found (P=0.060). Although 25 to 30 CD8+ CDR3 sequences were shared by patients and controls, these sequences appeared highly expressed in patients and within the immunodominant clones of patients.

The patients picked for sequencing were ones in whom flow cytometry had shown an expansion of CD8+CD57+ cells. Every patient had a diagnosis of severe acquired aplastic anemia based on International Study of Aplastic Anemia and Agranulocytosis and Camitta criteria. Patients had received no therapy at the time of blood sampling. In the study, sorted CD4+ and CD8+ blood T cells from patients with severe aplastic anemia and from healthy subjects underwent deep sequencing of TCR repertoires. Patients were enrolled under clinicaltrials.gov protocols 00001620, 01623167, 00001397, 00071045, 00081523 and 00961064 in the USA. Ficoll-Paque density gradient centrifugation was used to isolate peripheral blood mononuclear cells. Before DNA extraction, CD4+ and CD8+ T cells were sorted by FACS or by magnetic beads. Genomic DNA served as template for TCR beta VDJ combination and CDR3 sequence profiling. An Illumina HiSeq 2000 was the platform used for TCR repertoire sequencing. The study's processing was this. Repertoire assessment relied on Simpson's diversity index, CDR3 size and DJ length profiles, and TRBV/TRBJ rearrangement plots. Whichever DNA sequence was most abundant in the deep sequencing data was defined as the immunodominant clone. CDR3 amino acid sequences were screened for sharing across subjects and were compared with published repertoires and the VDJdb database. TCRdb itself trimmed the public reads at Q25 with fastp, ran MiXCR and retained productive beta chains. Each entry merges the rows of one CDR3 protein and shows their most common DNA and genes. TCRdb assigned the V and J calls; the authors' analysis was not used. This sample lists more than 150,000 distinct CDR3 sequences; about 44% were detected once. The ten biggest clones cover over 10% of the sample.

As encoded in the germline V gene, CDR1 is SGHAT while CDR2 is FQNNGV. Trimming costs V 2 bases and J 4 bases, and their ends lie 21 bases apart. The CDR3 goes from the cysteine to the phenylalanine over 17 residues. Only the CDR3 region is kept as DNA, spanning 51 bases read in frame from base 1. For this clonotype: Its antigen is still unknown. The sample holds no much larger clone one base away, and base qualities are not on file.

Here the chain combines TRBV11-2 and TRBJ2-7; the D segment may tentatively be TRBD1 or TRBD2, each giving 6 matched bases. This receptor was taken from a human donor with aplastic anemia. Material for sequencing was sorted CD4+, CD8+, or CD8+CD57+ T cells (not recorded which) from PBMCs. The nucleotides are TGTGCCAGCAGCTTATCCCACATGGGGGGCGGAGGATACGAGCAGTACTTC. It encodes CASSLSHMGGGGYEQYF.